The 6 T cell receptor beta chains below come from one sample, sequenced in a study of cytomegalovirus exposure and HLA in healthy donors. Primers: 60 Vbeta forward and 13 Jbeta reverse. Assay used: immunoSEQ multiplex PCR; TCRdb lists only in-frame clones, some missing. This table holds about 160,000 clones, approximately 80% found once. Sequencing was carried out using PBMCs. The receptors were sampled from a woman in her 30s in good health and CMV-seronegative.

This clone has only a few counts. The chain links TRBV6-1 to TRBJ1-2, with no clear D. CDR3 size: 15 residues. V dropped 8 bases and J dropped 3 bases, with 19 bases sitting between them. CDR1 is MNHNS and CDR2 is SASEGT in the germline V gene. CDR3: CASGVDSQRHYGYTF. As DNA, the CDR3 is TGTGCCAGCGGGGTGGACTCACAGCGCCACTATGGCTACACCTTC.

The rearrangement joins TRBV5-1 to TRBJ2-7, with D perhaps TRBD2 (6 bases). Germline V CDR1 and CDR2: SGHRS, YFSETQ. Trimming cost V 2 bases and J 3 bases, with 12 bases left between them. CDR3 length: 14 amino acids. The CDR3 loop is CASSFLREDYEQYF. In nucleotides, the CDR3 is TGCGCCAGCAGCTTTCTGAGGGAGGACTACGAGCAGTACTTC.

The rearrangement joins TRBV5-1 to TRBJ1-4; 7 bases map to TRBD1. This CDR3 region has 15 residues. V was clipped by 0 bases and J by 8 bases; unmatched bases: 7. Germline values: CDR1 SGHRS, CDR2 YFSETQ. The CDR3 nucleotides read TGCGCCAGCAGCTTGGGGGACAGCCCCGACGAAAAACTGTTTTTT. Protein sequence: CASSLGDSPDEKLFF.

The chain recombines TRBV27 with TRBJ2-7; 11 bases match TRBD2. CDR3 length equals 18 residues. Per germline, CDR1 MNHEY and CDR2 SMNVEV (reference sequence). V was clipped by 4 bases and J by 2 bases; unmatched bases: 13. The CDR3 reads CASSYGTGVSGRAYEQYF. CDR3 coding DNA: TGTGCCAGCAGTTATGGGACGGGGGTTAGCGGGAGGGCCTACGAGCAGTACTTC.

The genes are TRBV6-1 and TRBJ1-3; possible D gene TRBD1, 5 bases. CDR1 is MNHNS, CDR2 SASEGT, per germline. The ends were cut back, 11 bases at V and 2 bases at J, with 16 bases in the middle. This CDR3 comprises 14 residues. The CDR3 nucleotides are TGTGCCGGGGGGACGGTGGGCGCTGGAAACACCATATATTTT. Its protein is CAGGTVGAGNTIYF.

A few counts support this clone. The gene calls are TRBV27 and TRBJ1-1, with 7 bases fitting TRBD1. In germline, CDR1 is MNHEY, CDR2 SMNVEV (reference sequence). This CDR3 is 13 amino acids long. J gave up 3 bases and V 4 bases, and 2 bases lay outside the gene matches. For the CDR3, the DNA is TGTGCCAGCAGTTCCGACAGGGACACTGAAGCTTTCTTT. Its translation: CASSSDRDTEAFF.